The 10 T cell receptor beta chains listed next were all sequenced from one sample in a study of T cell responses to AZD1222 COVID-19 vaccine. Sequencing was performed with immunoSEQ multiplex PCR; in TCRdb, only in-frame clones are kept and a portion is missing. The sample records 45,000 or so clones, approximately 86% being singletons. This specimen consisted of peripheral blood, obtained on day 0 of AZD1222 vaccination. The receptors derive from an adult in good health.

The chain uses TRBV5-1 and TRBJ2-2; no reliable D call. The V end was cut by 2 bases, the J end by 7 bases, with 6 bases between. The CDR3 consists of 12 residues. CDR1 is SGHRS and CDR2 is YFSETQ in the germline V gene. The CDR3 bases are TGCGCCAGCAGCTTATACGGCGGGGAGCTGTTTTTT. Amino acid sequence: CASSLYGGELFF.

The chain employs TRBV21-1 and TRBJ1-6. TRBV21-1 is recorded as a pseudogene. This CDR3 comprises 16 residues. CDR3 residues: CASRDVGPSRNSPLHF. CDR3 bases: TGTGCCAGCAGGGACGTAGGGCCCTCTCGGAATTCACCCCTCCACTTT.

This chain's CDR3 is CASSPSRLAGSNEQFF. The DNA of the CDR3 is TGTGCCAGCTCACCCTCTCGACTAGCGGGGAGCAATGAGCAGTTCTTC. The chain uses TRBV18 and TRBJ2-1, with 11 bases matching TRBD2. Germline V gene sequence: CDR1 KGHSH, CDR2 LQKENI. The CDR3 covers 16 residues. The J segment lost 6 bases and the V segment lost 3 bases, leaving 7 bases of the junction unmatched.

V usage is TRBV25-1 and J usage is TRBJ1-6; D gene ambiguous. Per the germline V gene, CDR1 is MGHDK and CDR2 is SYGVNS. This CDR3 has 13 residues. V lost 4 bases and J lost 8, with 9 bases in between. In nucleotides, the CDR3 is TGTGCCAGCAGTGTGGGCAGGTATTCACCCCTCCACTTT. Amino acids: CASSVGRYSPLHF.

The sample holds one count of this clone. This CDR3 is CASSPTLSSYEQYF. CDR3 in DNA: TGTGCCAGCAGCCCGACACTGAGCTCCTACGAGCAGTACTTC. V gene TRBV3-1 (or the pseudogene TRBV3-2) combines with J gene TRBJ2-7; D gene uncertain. Trimming left V 4 bases short and J 0 bases short, with 10 bases between. The CDR3 consists of 14 residues. From germline, CDR1 is LGHDT and CDR2 YNNKEL (reference sequence).

This rearrangement joins TRBV30 to TRBJ1-1; TRBD1 might be the D (6 bases). V shed 0 bases and J shed 4 bases, with 18 bases lying between them. Germline V gene data show CDR1 as GTSNPN and CDR2 as SVGIG (reference sequence). The CDR3 is 16 residues long. The CDR3 sequence: CAWSVKQGLGATEAFF. CDR3 nucleotide sequence: TGTGCCTGGAGTGTAAAACAGGGTTTGGGGGCCACTGAAGCTTTCTTT.

The V and J genes are TRBV28 and TRBJ1-5; no clear D. The germline V gene has CDR1 MDHEN and CDR2 SYDVKM. V gave up 2 bases and J gave up 6 bases, with 8 bases separating them. This CDR3 has 13 amino acids. The CDR3 is CASSLSAAQPQHF. CDR3 in DNA: TGTGCCAGCAGTTTAAGTGCCGCTCAGCCCCAGCATTTT.

V usage is TRBV6-5 and J usage is TRBJ1-1, with no clear D. The CDR3 loop spans 13 amino acids. The ends were cut back, 2 bases at V and 4 bases at J, with 8 bases in the middle. Germline V lookup: CDR1 MNHEY, CDR2 SVGAGI. The CDR3 reads CASSYGPTTEAFF. The CDR3 bases are TGTGCCAGCAGTTACGGGCCCACCACTGAAGCTTTCTTT.

The rearrangement links TRBV19 to TRBJ2-4, with TRBD1 as a possible D gene (6 bases). Trimming took 8 bases from V and 8 from J, leaving 13 bases between them. The germline V gene has CDR1 LNHDA and CDR2 SQIVND (reference sequence). The CDR3 extends over 12 amino acids. This CDR3 is CASQGQGDIQYF. Here the CDR3 DNA reads TGTGCCAGTCAGGGGCAGGGAGACATTCAGTACTTC.

The rearrangement joins TRBV5-5 to TRBJ2-5, with 7 bases aligning to TRBD2. J lost 4 bases, V lost 0 bases, and 6 bases had no gene match. CDR3 length: 15 residues. Germline values: CDR1 SGHKS, CDR2 YYEKEE (reference sequence). CDR3 loop: CASSLGWEGRETQYF. Written as DNA, the CDR3 is TGTGCCAGCAGCTTGGGGTGGGAGGGGAGAGAGACCCAGTACTTC.